This T cell receptor (beta chain) appears in the sequencing data of a study of T cell responses to AZD1222 COVID-19 vaccine. Across the whole study: Second doses that came at about 4 or about 12 weeks were put together.

Study-level points and caveats: Vaccination with two AZD1222 doses was followed by a rise in Spike-specific TCR breadth and depth. A mostly white British donor set with more females was recruited, and clonal diversity was possibly underestimated.

Repertoires were generated with immunoSEQ multiplex PCR, while TCRdb's copy carries only in-frame clones and drops some. The profile shows 100,000 to 150,000 clones, roughly 87% of them singletons. This CDR3 is built from 17 residues. CDR1 MNHEY and CDR2 SMNVEV come from the germline V gene (reference sequence). Trimming took 6 bases from V and 6 from J; bases not matched to a gene: 11. Concerning this clone itself: The antigen is undetermined.

The sequence was obtained from an adult in good health. The rearrangement uses TRBV27 and TRBJ1-6, with 10 bases fitting TRBD1. Sequenced material: peripheral blood, taken on day 0 of AZD1222 vaccination. The CDR3 region is CASRSLTGGIRNSPLHF. The CDR3 DNA is TGTGCCAGCAGAAGCTTGACAGGGGGCATTCGTAATTCACCCCTCCACTTT.